This T cell receptor beta chain was recovered during a study of cytomegalovirus exposure and HLA in healthy donors. Note on this clone: Its target is not known.

The CDR3 runs 16 residues. Trimming left V 0 bases short and J 3 bases short, with 15 bases between. Germline CDR1 reads MGHRA; CDR2 reads YSYEKL. Overall study findings and caveats: The TCR clusters that emerged in the first cohort tended, a later analysis found, to co-occur in the 120 or so validation repertoires. Most TCR sequences were uncommon, yet certain public TCRs appeared in many donors. The investigators catalogued 164 TCR beta chains as cytomegalovirus-associated.

The donors were members of the validation cohort comprising over 90 subjects, separate from the roughly 670-subject first cohort. Generated by immunoSEQ multiplex PCR, the TCRdb table keeps only in-frame clones and is missing some. The data contain over 250,000 clones, around 87% of them singletons. This sequence originates from a woman in her 30s in good health and CMV-seropositive. The specimen sequenced was PBMCs. The V call is TRBV4-1, the J call TRBJ2-7; either TRBD1 or TRBD2 may supply D (6 bases each). The CDR3 reads CASSQDLGGPYYEQYF. CDR3 in DNA: TGCGCCAGCAGCCAAGATCTGGGGGGCCCGTACTACGAGCAGTACTTC.